What follows are 32 T cell receptor beta chains derived from one specimen sequenced in a study of blood T cell repertoires in COVID-19. Sequencing used immunoSEQ multiplex PCR; TCRdb keeps in-frame clones, though not all of them. The profile shows 150,000 or so clones, about four fifths of them singletons. Input material: peripheral blood. These receptors all come from a woman aged 60-75 years with acute or convalescent COVID-19.

This rearrangement joins TRBV9 to TRBJ2-1; D possibly corresponds to TRBD2 (6 bases). Trimming cost V 3 bases and J 9 bases, with 19 bases left between them. This CDR3 comprises 15 residues. Germline CDR1 reads SGDLS; CDR2 reads YYNGEE. The DNA of the CDR3 is TGTGCCAGCAGCGCAGCCATGACTAGGATTACTGAGCAGTTCTTC. Encoded protein: CASSAAMTRITEQFF.

This clone was detected a few times. The genes are TRBV2 and TRBJ1-1, with no clear D. CDR3 size: 13 residues. Germline V lookup: CDR1 SNHLY, CDR2 FYNNEI. Trimming removed 8 bases from V and 4 bases from J, with 14 bases in between. CDR3 bases: TGTGCCAGCCAAGGGCGGGGTGGCACTGAAGCTTTCTTT. Translating gives CASQGRGGTEAFF. The full variable domain, its missing parts supplied by reference TRBV2 and TRBJ1-1, is EPEVTQTPSHQVTQMGQEVILRCVPISNHLYFYWYRQILGQKVEFLVSFYNNEISEKSEIFDDQFSVERPDGSNFTLKIRSTKLEDSAMYFCASQGRGGTEAFFGQGTRLTVV.

The chain employs TRBV5-1 and TRBJ1-4; 7 positions match TRBD1. The CDR3 spans 16 residues. Per germline, CDR1 SGHRS and CDR2 YFSETQ. V lost 3 bases, J lost 7 bases, and 12 bases stayed unmatched. The CDR3 sequence is CASSSISLNRGEKLFF. The CDR3, as DNA: TGCGCCAGCAGCTCGATAAGTCTGAACAGGGGTGAAAAACTGTTTTTT.

The gene calls are TRBV6-6 and TRBJ1-5, with D possibly TRBD1 on 5 matching bases. Germline CDR1 MNHNY, CDR2 SVGAGI (reference sequence). V was pared by 2 bases and J by 9 bases, with 14 bases between. CDR3 size: 14 residues. DNA for the CDR3: TGTGCCAGCAGTTACATTGGGGGGAGGAGGCCCCAGCATTTT. Its translation: CASSYIGGRRPQHF.

The V call is TRBV3-1 (or the pseudogene TRBV3-2), the J call TRBJ2-3; 9 nucleotides match TRBD2. Germline V gene lookup returns CDR1 LGHDT and CDR2 YNNKEL (reference sequence). After removal of 4 bases from V and 6 bases from J, the junction contained 14 bases not matched to a gene. This CDR3 has 17 residues. The CDR3 nucleotides read TGTGCCAGCAGCCCTTCTCACGCGGGGGGGGCAGGGGATACGCAGTATTTT. It specifies CASSPSHAGGAGDTQYF.

This clone was observed once. The chain carries TRBV7-3 and TRBJ2-3; TRBD2 agrees at 7 bases. CDR1 is SGHTA, CDR2 FQGTGA, per germline. The CDR3 is 16 residues long. V gave up 5 bases and J gave up 2 bases; unmatched junction bases: 10. The CDR3 bases are TGTGCCAGCAGCCCCGGTATGAGCGGGGACACAGATACGCAGTATTTT. Its translation is CASSPGMSGDTDTQYF.

V gene TRBV18 combines with J gene TRBJ1-1; TRBD1 matches 9 bases. This CDR3 is 17 amino acids long. In germline, CDR1 is KGHSH, CDR2 LQKENI. After removal of 3 bases from V and 0 bases from J, the junction contained 8 bases not matched to a gene. The CDR3 here is CASSPWTGASMNTEAFF. The CDR3 DNA is TGTGCCAGCTCACCGTGGACAGGGGCGTCGATGAACACTGAAGCTTTCTTT. Variable domain in full (rest from reference TRBV18 and TRBJ1-1): NAGVMQNPRHLVRRRGQEARLRCSPMKGHSHVYWYRQLPEEGLKFMVYLQKENIIDESGMPKERFSAEFPKEGPSILRIQQVVRGDSAAYFCASSPWTGASMNTEAFFGQGTRLTVV.

This chain links TRBV7-9 with TRBJ1-1; 8 bases are shared with TRBD1. V lost 0 bases to trimming and J lost 4 bases; unmatched junction nucleotides: 13. The CDR3 has 18 residues. Germline V CDR1 and CDR2: SEHNR, FQNEAQ (reference sequence). The CDR3 reads CASSLAGSGGARSTEAFF. CDR3 in DNA: TGTGCCAGCAGCTTAGCGGGATCAGGGGGCGCGCGATCCACTGAAGCTTTCTTT. Full variable domain (missing parts from reference TRBV7-9 and TRBJ1-1): DTGVSQNPRHKITKRGQNVTFRCDPISEHNRLYWYRQTLGQGPEFLTYFQNEAQLEKSRLLSDRFSAERPKGSFSTLEIQRTEQGDSAMYLCASSLAGSGGARSTEAFFGQGTRLTVV.

This chain uses TRBV28 with TRBJ1-1; D unresolved. Germline CDR1 reads MDHEN; CDR2 reads SYDVKM. The CDR3 is 12 amino acids. Trimming removed 10 bases from V and 8 bases from J, with 17 bases in between. The CDR3 here is CAIATGRREAFF. The CDR3 bases are TGTGCCATCGCAACCGGGAGGAGGGAAGCTTTCTTT.

In this sample, this clone turned up once. The junction shows a germline mismatch at one end, possibly a read error. The V gene is TRBV4-1, the J gene TRBJ1-4, with TRBD1 matching over 8 bases. Germline V lookup: CDR1 MGHRA, CDR2 YSYEKL. The CDR3 runs 14 residues. CDR3 amino acids: CASSRGTGASEGSF. The CDR3 nucleotides are TGCGCCAGCAGCCGAGGGACAGGTGCGAGTGAGGGGAGTTTT.

The J gene is TRBJ1-2, the V gene TRBV28, with D tentatively TRBD1 (5 bases). V lost 6 bases to trimming and J lost 7 bases, with 21 bases between them. There are 15 residues in the CDR3. Germline values: CDR1 MDHEN, CDR2 SYDVKM. In DNA form, the CDR3 reads TGTGCCAGCAGACCGCCCGCGGGGAGGGGTGGTGGCTACACCTTC. Its translation is CASRPPAGRGGGYTF.

The chain joins TRBV3-1 (or the pseudogene TRBV3-2) to TRBJ2-7; perhaps TRBD2 as D (5 bases). Looked up from germline, CDR1 is LGHDT and CDR2 is YNNKEL (reference sequence). Trimming cost V 5 bases and J 5 bases, with 10 bases left between them. CDR3 length: 12 residues. The CDR3 DNA reads as TGTGCCAGCAGCGTTACGGGGAACGAGCAGTACTTC. Translation gives CASSVTGNEQYF.

In its sample, this clone was seen once. The gene calls are TRBV7-8 and TRBJ1-2, with 8 bases lining up with TRBD1. The CDR3 runs 14 residues. Per the germline V gene, CDR1 is SGHVS and CDR2 is FQNEAQ. Losses at the gene ends were 5 bases for V and 4 bases for J; bases not matched to a gene: 6. The CDR3 coding sequence is TGTGCCAGCAGCGTCCGGGACAGGCGCTATGGCTACACCTTC. This sequence encodes CASSVRDRRYGYTF.

The J gene is TRBJ2-5, the V gene TRBV19, with TRBD2 matching 13 bases. Losses at the gene ends were 9 bases for V and 6 bases for J; bases not matched to a gene: 13. The CDR3 has 16 residues. In germline, CDR1 is LNHDA, CDR2 SQIVND (reference sequence). This CDR3 is CASSQRGTSGKQTQYF. For the CDR3, the DNA is TGTGCCAGCAGTCAGCGCGGGACTAGCGGGAAACAGACCCAGTACTTC.

This clone was observed once. This chain uses TRBV6-5 with TRBJ1-1, with D perhaps matching TRBD1 (5 bases). The CDR3 extends over 14 amino acids. Germline V gene data show CDR1 as MNHEY and CDR2 as SVGAGI. Trimming cost V 0 bases and J 1 base, with 6 bases left between them. This CDR3 is CASSYSTANTEAFF. The CDR3 nucleotides read TGTGCCAGCAGTTACTCGACAGCGAACACTGAAGCTTTCTTT.

The chain joins TRBV7-6 to TRBJ2-1, with 10 positions matching TRBD2. The CDR3 totals 16 residues. Germline-derived CDR1 and CDR2 are SGHVS and FNYEAQ. V lost 1 base, J lost 9 bases, and 9 bases stayed unmatched. DNA for the CDR3: TGTGCCAGCAGCTTAGTGGGGGCTAGCGGGGGTGGTGAGCAGTTCTTC. Its protein is CASSLVGASGGGEQFF.

The J gene is TRBJ1-2, the V gene TRBV18, with TRBD1 matching 10 bases. This CDR3 contains 13 residues. The V and J ends lost 3 bases and 6 bases, in that order; junction bases with no gene match: 1. Germline V gene lookup returns CDR1 KGHSH and CDR2 LQKENI. The CDR3 region is CASSPDRGHGYTF. For the CDR3, the DNA is TGTGCCAGCTCACCCGACAGGGGGCATGGCTACACCTTC.

The chain carries TRBV3-1 (or the pseudogene TRBV3-2) and TRBJ1-1, with 11 bases identical to TRBD1. There are 16 residues in the CDR3. Germline CDR1 and CDR2: LGHDT and YNNKEL (reference sequence). The V and J ends lost 5 bases and 3 bases, in that order; junction bases with no gene match: 8. The CDR3 DNA reads TGTGCCAGCAGCTCCCACTCGGGACAGGGGGACACTGAAGCTTTCTTT. It translates to CASSSHSGQGDTEAFF.

This clone was found once. The chain joins TRBV2 to TRBJ2-1, with a possible D match to TRBD1 (5 bases). The CDR3 spans 14 residues. V was trimmed by 3 bases and J by 7 bases, leaving 13 bases between them. Germline V gene lookup returns CDR1 SNHLY and CDR2 FYNNEI. CDR3 protein: CASSDQGSSNEQFF. CDR3 DNA: TGTGCCAGCAGTGATCAGGGAAGTTCTAATGAGCAGTTCTTC.

V is TRBV11-2 and J is TRBJ2-2; D is unclear. Germline values: CDR1 SGHAT, CDR2 FQNNGV. The CDR3 is 13 amino acids. Trimming removed 2 bases at V and 2 bases at J, with 3 bases between. The CDR3 region has the DNA TGTGCCAGCAGCTTAAGCAACACCGGGGAGCTGTTTTTT. Protein sequence: CASSLSNTGELFF.

V usage is TRBV11-1 and J usage is TRBJ2-1; TRBD2 matches at 8 bases. The CDR3 extends over 16 amino acids. V dropped 5 bases and J dropped 5; count of bases not matched to a gene: 11. In germline, CDR1 is SGHAT, CDR2 FQDESV (reference sequence). CDR3 sequence (DNA): TGTGCCAGCAGCCGCCGGGGGGGCCGCCCCCACAATGAGCAGTTCTTC. It codes for CASSRRGGRPHNEQFF.

This clone was observed once. The chain employs TRBV3-1 (or the pseudogene TRBV3-2) and TRBJ1-2; D is unclear. This CDR3 comprises 13 residues. Trimming removed 4 bases at V and 2 bases at J, with 8 bases between. Germline V CDR1 and CDR2: LGHDT, YNNKEL (reference sequence). CDR3 bases: TGTGCCAGCAGCCCCCGCGAGAACTATGGCTACACCTTC. Translating it yields CASSPRENYGYTF.

J is TRBJ2-1 and V is TRBV3-1 (or the pseudogene TRBV3-2); weak D call: TRBD1 (5 bases). The ends were cut back, 5 bases at V and 7 bases at J, with 12 bases in the middle. CDR1 is LGHDT, CDR2 YNNKEL, per germline (reference sequence). The CDR3 loop spans 13 amino acids. In DNA, the CDR3 is TGTGCCAGCAGCGCCTTAGGGGTAAATGAGCAGTTCTTC. This sequence encodes CASSALGVNEQFF.

This sequence joins TRBV5-6 and TRBJ1-5; 7 nucleotides line up with TRBD1. Germline values: CDR1 SGHDT, CDR2 YYEEEE. V lost 2 bases to trimming and J lost 3 bases; unmatched junction nucleotides: 11. The length of the CDR3 is 17 residues. The chain's CDR3 is CASSLYPSGQPNQPQHF. CDR3 bases: TGTGCCAGCAGCTTATACCCGTCGGGACAGCCCAATCAGCCCCAGCATTTT. Complete variable domain (other parts from reference TRBV5-6 and TRBJ1-5): DAGVTQSPTHLIKTRGQQVTLRCSPKSGHDTVSWYQQALGQGPQFIFQYYEEEERQRGNFPDRFSGHQFPNYSSELNVNALLLGDSALYLCASSLYPSGQPNQPQHFGDGTRLSIL.

The chain is built from TRBV6-6 and TRBJ1-5, with 7 bases aligning to TRBD1. CDR3 size: 16 residues. Germline values: CDR1 MNHNY, CDR2 SVGAGI (reference sequence). V dropped 6 bases and J dropped 2; count of bases not matched to a gene: 10. The CDR3 protein is CASSPTGPRGNQPQHF. The CDR3 DNA reads as TGTGCCAGCAGCCCGACAGGGCCCAGGGGCAATCAGCCCCAGCATTTT.

The chain recombines TRBV5-4 with TRBJ1-3; no firm D call. Germline V gene sequence: CDR1 SGHNT, CDR2 YYREEE (reference sequence). The CDR3 is 16 residues long. V lost 1 base and J 0 bases, leaving 11 bases between the germline ends. CDR3 nucleotide sequence: TGTGCCAGCAGCTTGTCCCCGGGGATCTCTGGAAACACCATATATTTT. This codes for CASSLSPGISGNTIYF.

V and J are TRBV3-1 (or the pseudogene TRBV3-2) and TRBJ2-1, with D uncertain. Germline V gene lookup returns CDR1 LGHDT and CDR2 YNNKEL (reference sequence). There are 15 residues in the CDR3. The V end lost 4 bases, the J end lost 0 bases, and 10 bases lay between the germline ends. The CDR3 reads CASSPTPSSYNEQFF. The CDR3 region has the DNA TGTGCCAGCAGCCCTACGCCGAGCTCCTACAATGAGCAGTTCTTC.

The V and J genes are TRBV6-5 and TRBJ1-2, with D maybe TRBD1 (6 bases). V was trimmed by 5 bases and J by 3 bases, leaving 16 bases between them. This CDR3 has 15 residues. Germline V gene data show CDR1 as MNHEY and CDR2 as SVGAGI. This CDR3 reads CASSPRGEGDYGYTF. The CDR3 DNA follows: TGTGCCAGCAGTCCGAGGGGGGAGGGGGACTATGGCTACACCTTC.

The V and J genes are TRBV2 and TRBJ2-7; 10 bases match TRBD1. In germline, CDR1 is SNHLY, CDR2 FYNNEI. The CDR3 runs 18 residues. Trimming cost V 4 bases and J 2 bases; bases outside gene matches: 14. The chain's CDR3 is CASSARTGGRKLTYEQYF. For the CDR3, the DNA is TGTGCCAGCAGTGCTAGGACAGGGGGAAGAAAACTGACCTACGAGCAGTACTTC. Filled out from reference TRBV2 and TRBJ2-7, the complete variable domain reads EPEVTQTPSHQVTQMGQEVILRCVPISNHLYFYWYRQILGQKVEFLVSFYNNEISEKSEIFDDQFSVERPDGSNFTLKIRSTKLEDSAMYFCASSARTGGRKLTYEQYFGPGTRLTVT.

The chain recombines TRBV6-5 with TRBJ2-1, with 10 bases aligning to TRBD1. The V gene's germline CDR1 is MNHEY and CDR2 SVGAGI. CDR3 length: 15 residues. Trimming removed 2 bases from V and 7 bases from J; junction bases left unmatched: 5. CDR3 coding DNA: TGTGCCAGCAGTTACCGGGGACAGGGGATAAATGAGCAGTTCTTC. Its protein is CASSYRGQGINEQFF.

CDR3 protein: CASSFGGSLRAYGYTF. Here the CDR3 DNA reads TGTGCCAGCAGTTTCGGAGGGTCCCTCCGGGCCTATGGCTACACCTTC. The chain employs TRBV2 and TRBJ1-2; D is uncertain. Trimming took off 5 bases at V and 4 bases at J, with 20 bases between the two ends. CDR1 and CDR2 (germline): SNHLY, FYNNEI. This CDR3 has 16 amino acids.

This clone was seen only a few times. The chain employs TRBV11-2 and TRBJ2-7; 8 nucleotides agree with TRBD1. The J segment lost 0 bases and the V segment lost 1 base, leaving 8 bases of the junction unmatched. This CDR3 region has 17 residues. CDR1 and CDR2 (germline): SGHAT, FQNNGV. DNA of the CDR3: TGTGCCAGCAGCTTAGCCCATTCAGGGGGCAGCTCCTACGAGCAGTACTTC. Translated, it gives CASSLAHSGGSSYEQYF. The full variable domain, rest sourced from reference TRBV11-2 and TRBJ2-7, is EAGVAQSPRYKIIEKRQSVAFWCNPISGHATLYWYQQILGQGPKLLIQFQNNGVVDDSQLPKDRFSAERLKGVDSTLKIQPAKLEDSAVYLCASSLAHSGGSSYEQYFGPGTRLTVT.